Described below is a single TCR beta chain sequence and its context. This sample is drawn from a study of blood T cell repertoires in COVID-19. The table came from immunoSEQ multiplex PCR; TCRdb's copy has only in-frame clones and leaves some out. This sample has 250,000 to 350,000 clones, with 89% found just once. V dropped 4 bases and J dropped 4 bases, with 10 bases sitting between them. The CDR3 has 14 residues. Germline V CDR1 and CDR2: SEHNR, FQNEAQ (reference sequence). This chain links TRBV7-9 with TRBJ2-2; a possible D gene is TRBD1 (5 bases). This TCR was sampled from a woman in her sixties with acute or convalescent COVID-19. The sample taken for sequencing was peripheral blood. This CDR3 is CASSSGRATGELFF. CDR3 in DNA: TGTGCCAGCAGCTCGGGCAGGGCCACCGGGGAGCTGTTTTTT. Together with reference TRBV7-9 and TRBJ2-2, the CDR3 gives the full variable domain: DTGVSQNPRHKITKRGQNVTFRCDPISEHNRLYWYRQTLGQGPEFLTYFQNEAQLEKSRLLSDRFSAERPKGSFSTLEIQRTEQGDSAMYLCASSSGRATGELFFGEGSRLTVL.